The clone carrying this T cell receptor beta chain appeared a few times. Mouse gene names and germline throughout. The sample comes from a study of tissue T cells after allogeneic stem cell transplantation. The protocol was immunoSEQ multiplex PCR, while the TCRdb copy is restricted to in-frame clones and leaves out a portion. The data contain tens of thousands of clones, roughly 73% of them singletons. This TCR was recovered from a pool of C57BL/6 mice in good health. The sequencing input was sorted cells pooled from one or two spleens.

The sequenced part of the CDR3 DNA is TGTGCCAGCAGTCCCGGGACTGGGAATGAACAGTAC. Translation: CASSPGTGNEQY. The entire CDR3 sequence reads CASSPGTGNEQYF. The chain recombines TRBV15 with TRBJ2-7, with TRBD2 identical over 9 bases. The read ends 1 residue before the CDR3 terminus; that terminus is restored from the germline J gene. CDR3 length: 13 residues. Germline assignment: CDR1 SGHND and CDR2 FRSKSL. V was pared by 5 bases and J by 5 bases, with 4 bases of the junction left unmatched.